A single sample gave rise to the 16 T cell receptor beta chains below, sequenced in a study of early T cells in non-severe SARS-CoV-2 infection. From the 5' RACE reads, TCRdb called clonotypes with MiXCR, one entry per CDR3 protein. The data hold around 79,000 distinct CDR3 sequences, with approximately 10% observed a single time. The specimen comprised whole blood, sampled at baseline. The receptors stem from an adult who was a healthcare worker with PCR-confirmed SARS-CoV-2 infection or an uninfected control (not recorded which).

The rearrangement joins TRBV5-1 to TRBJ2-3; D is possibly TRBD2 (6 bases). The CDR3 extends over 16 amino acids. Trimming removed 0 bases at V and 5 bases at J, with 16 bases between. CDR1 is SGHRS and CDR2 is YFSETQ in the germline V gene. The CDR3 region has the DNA TGCGCCAGCAGCTTGGACACCGCGGGGTCGGGAGATACGCAGTATTTT. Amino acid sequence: CASSLDTAGSGDTQYF.

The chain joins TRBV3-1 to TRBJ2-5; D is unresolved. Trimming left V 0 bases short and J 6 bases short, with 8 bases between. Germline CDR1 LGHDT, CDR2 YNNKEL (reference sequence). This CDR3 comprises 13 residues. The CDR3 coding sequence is TGTGCCAGCAGCCAAGAGCGAAGGCAGACCCAGTACTTC. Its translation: CASSQERRQTQYF.

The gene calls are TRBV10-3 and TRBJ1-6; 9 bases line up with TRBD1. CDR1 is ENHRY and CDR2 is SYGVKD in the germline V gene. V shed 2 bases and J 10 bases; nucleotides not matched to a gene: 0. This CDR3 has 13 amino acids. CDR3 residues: CAISETGGSPLHF. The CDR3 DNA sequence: TGTGCCATCAGTGAGACAGGGGGCTCACCCCTCCACTTT.

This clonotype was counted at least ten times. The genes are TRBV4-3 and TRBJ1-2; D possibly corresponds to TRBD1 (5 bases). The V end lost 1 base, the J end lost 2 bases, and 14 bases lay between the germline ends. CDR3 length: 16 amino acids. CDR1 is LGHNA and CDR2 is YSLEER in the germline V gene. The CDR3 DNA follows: TGCGCCAGCAGCCAAGGAGCGGCGGGGGGAAACTATGGCTACACCTTC. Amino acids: CASSQGAAGGNYGYTF.

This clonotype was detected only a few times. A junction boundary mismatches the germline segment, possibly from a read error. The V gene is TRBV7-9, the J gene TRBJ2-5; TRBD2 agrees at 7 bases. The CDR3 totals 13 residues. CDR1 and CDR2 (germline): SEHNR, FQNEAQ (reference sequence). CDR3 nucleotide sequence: TGTGACAGCGATGAGACTAGCATCGAGACCCAGTACTTC. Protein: CDSDETSIETQYF.

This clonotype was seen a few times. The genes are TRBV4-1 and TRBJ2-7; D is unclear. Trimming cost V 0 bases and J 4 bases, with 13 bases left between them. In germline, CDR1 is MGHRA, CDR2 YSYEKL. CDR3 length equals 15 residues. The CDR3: CASSQDPYSWYEQYF. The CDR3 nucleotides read TGCGCCAGCAGCCAAGACCCCTACTCTTGGTACGAGCAGTACTTC.

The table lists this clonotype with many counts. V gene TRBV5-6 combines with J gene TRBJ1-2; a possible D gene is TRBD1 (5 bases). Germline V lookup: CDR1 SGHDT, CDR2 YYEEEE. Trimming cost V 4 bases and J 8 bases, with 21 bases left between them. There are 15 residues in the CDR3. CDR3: CASSPWGRTLGGYTF. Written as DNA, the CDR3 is TGTGCCAGCAGCCCGTGGGGGAGGACCCTTGGGGGCTACACCTTC.

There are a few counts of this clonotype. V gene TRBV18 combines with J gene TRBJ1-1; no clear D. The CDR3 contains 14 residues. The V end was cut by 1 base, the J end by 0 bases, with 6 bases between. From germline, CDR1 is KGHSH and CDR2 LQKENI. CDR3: CASSPQSMNTEAFF. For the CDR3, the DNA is TGTGCCAGCTCACCACAGAGTATGAACACTGAAGCTTTCTTT.

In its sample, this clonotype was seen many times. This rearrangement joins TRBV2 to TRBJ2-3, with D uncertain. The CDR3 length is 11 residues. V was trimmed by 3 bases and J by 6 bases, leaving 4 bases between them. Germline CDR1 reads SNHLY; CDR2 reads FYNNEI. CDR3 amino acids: CASSERDTQYF. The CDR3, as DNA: TGTGCCAGCAGTGAGAGGGATACGCAGTATTTT.

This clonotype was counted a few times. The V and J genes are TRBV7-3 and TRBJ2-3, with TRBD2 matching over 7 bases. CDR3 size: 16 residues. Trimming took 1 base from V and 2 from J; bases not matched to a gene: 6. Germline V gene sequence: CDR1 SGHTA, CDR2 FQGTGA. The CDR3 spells CASSLNPSGFTDTQYF. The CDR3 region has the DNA TGTGCCAGCAGCTTAAATCCTAGCGGATTCACAGATACGCAGTATTTT.

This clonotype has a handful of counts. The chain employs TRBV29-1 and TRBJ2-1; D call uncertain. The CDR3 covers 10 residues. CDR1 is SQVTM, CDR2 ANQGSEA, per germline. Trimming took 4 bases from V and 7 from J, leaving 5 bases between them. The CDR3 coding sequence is TGCAGCGTTGCCAGTAATGAGCAGTTCTTC. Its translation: CSVASNEQFF.

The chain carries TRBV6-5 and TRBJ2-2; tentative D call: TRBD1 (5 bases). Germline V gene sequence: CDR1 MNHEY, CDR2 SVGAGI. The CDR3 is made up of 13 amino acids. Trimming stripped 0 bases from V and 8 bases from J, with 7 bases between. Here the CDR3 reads CASSYSGEGELFF. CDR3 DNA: TGTGCCAGCAGTTACTCAGGGGAAGGGGAGCTGTTTTTT.

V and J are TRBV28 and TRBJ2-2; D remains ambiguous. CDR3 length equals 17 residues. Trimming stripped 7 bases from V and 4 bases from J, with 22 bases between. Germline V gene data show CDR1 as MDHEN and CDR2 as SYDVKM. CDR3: CASNRLNMGLITGELFF. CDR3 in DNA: TGTGCCAGCAACCGACTCAACATGGGGTTGATCACCGGGGAGCTGTTTTTT.

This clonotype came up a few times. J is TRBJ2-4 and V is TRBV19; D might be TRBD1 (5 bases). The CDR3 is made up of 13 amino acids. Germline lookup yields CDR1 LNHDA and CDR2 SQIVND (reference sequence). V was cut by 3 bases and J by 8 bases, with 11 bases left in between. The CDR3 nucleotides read TGTGCCAGTAGTATCGACAGCCGAGACATTCAGTACTTC. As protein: CASSIDSRDIQYF.

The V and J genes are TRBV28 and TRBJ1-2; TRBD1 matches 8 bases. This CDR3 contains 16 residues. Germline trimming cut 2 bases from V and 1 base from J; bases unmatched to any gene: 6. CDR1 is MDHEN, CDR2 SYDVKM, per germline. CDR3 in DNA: TGTGCCAGCAGTTTACTCCAGGGGGCGATTAACTATGGCTACACCTTC. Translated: CASSLLQGAINYGYTF.

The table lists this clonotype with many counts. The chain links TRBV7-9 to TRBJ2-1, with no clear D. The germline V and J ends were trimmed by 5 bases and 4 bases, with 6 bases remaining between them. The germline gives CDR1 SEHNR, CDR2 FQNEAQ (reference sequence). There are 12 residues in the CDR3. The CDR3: CASSTQYNEQFF. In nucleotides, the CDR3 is TGTGCCAGCAGCACCCAGTACAATGAGCAGTTCTTC.